This passage covers 18 T cell receptor beta chains from one sample sequenced in a study of beta chain features in type 1 diabetes. The study's findings and limits: All four CD4+ subsets of Type 1 diabetes patients contained TCRB CDR3s that were moderately but significantly shorter.

The antigens these receptors bind are not known. The investigators reverse transcribed all of the isolated RNA, so they sequenced expressed TCRB transcripts. Libraries were prepared by immunoSEQ multiplex PCR; TCRdb keeps only in-frame clonotypes and omits some of them. In the table there are 200,000 to 250,000 clones, approximately 15% of which are singletons. The sequencing input was naive CD4+ T cells from blood. All receptors derive from a man aged 25 to 40 with type 1 diabetes.

The V call is TRBV10-2, the J call TRBJ2-2, with a tentative D call TRBD2 (5 bases). In germline, CDR1 is WSHSY, CDR2 SAAADI. This CDR3 is 13 amino acids long. The V end lost 7 bases, the J end lost 6 bases, and 12 bases lay between the germline ends. CDR3 protein: CASKPPGAGELFF. CDR3 nucleotides: TGCGCCAGCAAGCCCCCCGGGGCCGGGGAGCTGTTTTTT.

The V gene is TRBV2, the J gene TRBJ1-4; 10 nucleotides match TRBD1. Germline CDR1 and CDR2: SNHLY and FYNNEI. The CDR3 runs to 13 residues. V gave up 6 bases and J gave up 5 bases; unmatched junction bases: 0. CDR3 amino acids: CASRGQGNEKLFF. CDR3 bases: TGTGCCAGCAGGGGACAGGGGAATGAAAAACTGTTTTTT. Based on the CDR3 plus reference TRBV2 and TRBJ1-4, the full variable domain is EPEVTQTPSHQVTQMGQEVILRCVPISNHLYFYWYRQILGQKVEFLVSFYNNEISEKSEIFDDQFSVERPDGSNFTLKIRSTKLEDSAMYFCASRGQGNEKLFFGSGTQLSVL.

This clone was counted only a few times. The CDR3 is CASSPTRGISGANVLTF. The CDR3 bases are TGTGCCAGCTCACCAACCAGGGGGATCTCTGGGGCCAACGTCCTGACTTTC. The gene calls are TRBV18 and TRBJ2-6; 7 bases align to TRBD1. J lost 0 bases, V lost 2 bases, and 4 bases had no gene match. This CDR3 contains 17 residues. Germline values: CDR1 KGHSH, CDR2 LQKENI. The full variable domain, rest sourced from reference TRBV18 and TRBJ2-6, is NAGVMQNPRHLVRRRGQEARLRCSPMKGHSHVYWYRQLPEEGLKFMVYLQKENIIDESGMPKERFSAEFPKEGPSILRIQQVVRGDSAAYFCASSPTRGISGANVLTFGAGSRLTVL.

The sample holds a few counts of this clone. The chain couples TRBV4-1 to TRBJ1-2; 7 bases match TRBD1. Germline V gene data show CDR1 as MGHRA and CDR2 as YSYEKL. This CDR3 is 17 amino acids long. The V and J ends lost 2 bases and 6 bases, in that order; junction bases with no gene match: 15. In DNA, the CDR3 is TGCGCCAGCAGCCAACCCCTTAAAGGGGGCGCGAGTAATGGCTACACCTTC. As protein: CASSQPLKGGASNGYTF.

This clone showed up just a few times. The rearrangement joins TRBV6-5 to TRBJ2-5; D unclear. Trimming stripped 2 bases from V and 0 bases from J, with 7 bases between. This CDR3 is built from 14 residues. In germline, CDR1 is MNHEY, CDR2 SVGAGI. DNA for the CDR3: TGTGCCAGCAGTTACGAACAGTACCAAGAGACCCAGTACTTC. This translates into CASSYEQYQETQYF.

This chain connects TRBV30 to TRBJ2-3; tentative D call: TRBD1 (6 bases). Trimming removed 5 bases at V and 4 bases at J, with 13 bases between. This CDR3 has 13 residues. Looked up from germline, CDR1 is GTSNPN and CDR2 is SVGIG (reference sequence). This chain's CDR3 is CAWGVGGPDTQYF. The CDR3 coding sequence is TGTGCCTGGGGGGTAGGGGGACCAGATACGCAGTATTTT.

This clone came up a few times. The CDR3 DNA follows: TGTGCCAGCAGCCAAGGATCCTTCTGGGCCGACCAAGAGACCCAGTACTTC. Amino acid sequence: CASSQGSFWADQETQYF. The rearrangement uses TRBV4-2 and TRBJ2-5; unclear D gene. The V end lost 1 base, the J end lost 0 bases, and 15 bases lay between the germline ends. The CDR3 runs 17 residues. Per the germline V gene, CDR1 is LGHNA and CDR2 is YNFKEQ.

The chain carries TRBV15 and TRBJ2-7, with 9 bases aligning to TRBD1. V shed 0 bases, J shed 5 bases, and the junction held 5 bases outside the gene matches. In germline, CDR1 is LNHNV, CDR2 YYDKDF (reference sequence). The CDR3 totals 15 residues. The chain's CDR3 is CATSRDGDRDHEQYF. CDR3 bases: TGTGCCACCAGCAGAGATGGGGACAGGGACCACGAGCAGTACTTC.

The genes are TRBV7-9 and TRBJ1-5; perhaps TRBD1 as D (6 bases). The CDR3 covers 14 residues. The germline gives CDR1 SEHNR, CDR2 FQNEAQ (reference sequence). V was trimmed by 5 bases and J by 3 bases, leaving 11 bases between them. The CDR3 nucleotides read TGTGCCAGCAGCCCTGGACAGAACAATCAGCCCCAGCATTTT. Protein sequence: CASSPGQNNQPQHF. Full variable domain (remainder filled in from reference TRBV7-9 and TRBJ1-5): DTGVSQNPRHKITKRGQNVTFRCDPISEHNRLYWYRQTLGQGPEFLTYFQNEAQLEKSRLLSDRFSAERPKGSFSTLEIQRTEQGDSAMYLCASSPGQNNQPQHFGDGTRLSIL.

This clone was seen a handful of times. The V and J genes are TRBV7-9 and TRBJ1-6; D unresolved. V gave up 1 base and J gave up 5 bases, with 9 bases separating them. The CDR3 is 15 residues long. Germline CDR1 is SEHNR and CDR2 is FQNEAQ (reference sequence). CDR3 region: CASSLDQSDNSPLHF. DNA for the CDR3: TGTGCCAGCAGCTTAGACCAGTCTGATAATTCACCCCTCCACTTT.

To note about this clone: The same CDR3 can be traced to other DNA sequences in this sample. The genes are TRBV18 and TRBJ1-5, with 8 positions matching TRBD1. Germline lookup yields CDR1 KGHSH and CDR2 LQKENI. CDR3 length: 14 amino acids. The V and J ends lost 3 bases and 7 bases, in that order; junction bases with no gene match: 5. Here the CDR3 DNA reads TGTGCCAGCTCACCTGGACAGGGAGGGCAGCCCCAGCATTTT. It codes for CASSPGQGGQPQHF.

The table lists this clone with a few counts. The chain joins TRBV29-1 to TRBJ1-2, with D possibly matching TRBD1 (5 bases). Trimming pared 7 bases from V and 0 bases from J, leaving 9 bases between. The length of the CDR3 is 12 residues. The V gene's germline CDR1 is SQVTM and CDR2 ANQGSEA. Here the CDR3 reads CSADTSNYGYTF. The CDR3 DNA reads as TGCAGCGCGGACACCTCTAACTATGGCTACACCTTC.

The gene calls are TRBV11-3 and TRBJ2-7; a weak D match, TRBD1 (5 bases). The V and J ends lost 4 bases and 3 bases respectively, with 16 bases between them. In germline, CDR1 is SGHNT, CDR2 YENEEA. This CDR3 has 15 residues. The CDR3 is CASSSEKGVRYEQYF. CDR3 coding DNA: TGTGCCAGCAGCTCAGAGAAAGGGGTCCGCTACGAGCAGTACTTC.

The V call is TRBV29-1, the J call TRBJ1-2; D remains unclear. V lost 0 bases, J lost 6 bases, and 14 bases lay in between. Germline V CDR1 and CDR2: SQVTM, ANQGSEA. The CDR3 spans 14 residues. CDR3 region: CSVEDRGKGDGYTF. DNA for the CDR3: TGCAGCGTTGAAGACCGGGGAAAGGGAGATGGCTACACCTTC. Using reference TRBV29-1 and TRBJ1-2 for the parts outside the CDR3, the full variable domain is SAVISQKPSRDICQRGTSLTIQCQVDSQVTMMFWYRQQPGQSLTLIATANQGSEATYESGFVIDKFPISRPNLTFSTLTVSNMSPEDSSIYLCSVEDRGKGDGYTFGSGTRLTVV.

This chain uses TRBV2 with TRBJ1-5; 8 bases are shared with TRBD1. Trimming took 6 bases from V and 7 from J; bases not matched to a gene: 8. Germline V CDR1 and CDR2: SNHLY, FYNNEI. The CDR3 is made up of 14 amino acids. CDR3: CASRDRVGVQPQHF. The CDR3 region has the DNA TGTGCCAGCAGGGACAGGGTTGGGGTGCAGCCCCAGCATTTT.

The chain couples TRBV2 to TRBJ2-2; a weak D match, TRBD2 (5 bases). CDR3 length: 14 amino acids. Trimming shortened V by 2 bases and J by 6 bases, and 10 bases separated the two germline ends. The germline V gene encodes CDR1 SNHLY and CDR2 FYNNEI. CDR3 DNA sequence: TGTGCCAGCAGTGAAAGGGAGCTAGCCGGGGAGCTGTTTTTT. As protein: CASSERELAGELFF.

The chain joins TRBV11-3 to TRBJ2-5; D may be TRBD2 (6 bases). Trimming cost V 5 bases and J 7 bases, with 17 bases left between them. The CDR3 contains 14 residues. Germline V gives CDR1 SGHNT, CDR2 YENEEA. The CDR3 DNA is TGTGCCAGCAGCCCCGAGGCGCTGGAGGGGACCCAGTACTTC. It specifies CASSPEALEGTQYF.

This chain connects TRBV6-1 to TRBJ1-2, with TRBD1 matching 7 bases. CDR1 MNHNS and CDR2 SASEGT come from the germline V gene. The ends lost 8 bases at V and 5 bases at J; junction bases unmatched: 8. CDR3 length: 13 residues. The CDR3 protein is CASGEDRTYGYTF. DNA of the CDR3: TGTGCCAGCGGGGAGGACAGGACTTATGGCTACACCTTC.